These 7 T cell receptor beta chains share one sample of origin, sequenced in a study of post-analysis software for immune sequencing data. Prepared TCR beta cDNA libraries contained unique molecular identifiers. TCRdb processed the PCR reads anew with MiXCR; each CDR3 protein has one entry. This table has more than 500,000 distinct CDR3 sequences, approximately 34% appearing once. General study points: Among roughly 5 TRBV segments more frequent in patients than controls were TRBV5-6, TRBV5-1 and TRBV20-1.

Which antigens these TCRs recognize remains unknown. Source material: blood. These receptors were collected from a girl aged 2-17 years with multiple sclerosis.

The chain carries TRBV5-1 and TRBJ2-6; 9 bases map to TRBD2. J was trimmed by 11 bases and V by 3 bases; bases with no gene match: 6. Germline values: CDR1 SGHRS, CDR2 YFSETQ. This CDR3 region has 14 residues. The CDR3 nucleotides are TGCGCCAGCAGCTCGAGCGGGGGGAAGGACGTCCTGACTTTC. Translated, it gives CASSSSGGKDVLTF.

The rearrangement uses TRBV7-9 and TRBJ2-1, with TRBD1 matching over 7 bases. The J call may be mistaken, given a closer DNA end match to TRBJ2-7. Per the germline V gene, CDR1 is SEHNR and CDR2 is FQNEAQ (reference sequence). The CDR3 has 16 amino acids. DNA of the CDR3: TGTGCCAGCAGCCTAAACAGGGGCTTATCCTACAATGAGCAGTACTTC. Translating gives CASSLNRGLSYNEQYF.

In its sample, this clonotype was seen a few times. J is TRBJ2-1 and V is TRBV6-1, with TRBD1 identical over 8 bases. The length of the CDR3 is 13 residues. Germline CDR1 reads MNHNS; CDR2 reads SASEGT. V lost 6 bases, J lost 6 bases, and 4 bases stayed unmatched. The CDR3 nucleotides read TGTGCCAGCAGAGACAGGGGACGCAATGAGCAGTTCTTC. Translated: CASRDRGRNEQFF.

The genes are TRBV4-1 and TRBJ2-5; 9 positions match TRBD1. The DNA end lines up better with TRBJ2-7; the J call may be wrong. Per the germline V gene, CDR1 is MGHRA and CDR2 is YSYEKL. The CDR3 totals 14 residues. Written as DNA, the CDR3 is TGCGCCAGCAGCCGGACAGGGGTCCGGACCGAGCAGTACTTC. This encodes CASSRTGVRTEQYF.

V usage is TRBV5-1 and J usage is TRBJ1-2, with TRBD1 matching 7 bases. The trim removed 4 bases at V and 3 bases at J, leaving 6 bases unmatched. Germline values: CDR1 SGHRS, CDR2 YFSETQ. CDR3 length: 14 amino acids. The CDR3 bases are TGCGCCAGCAGCAACGCCGGGACAGACTATGGCTACACCTTC. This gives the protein CASSNAGTDYGYTF. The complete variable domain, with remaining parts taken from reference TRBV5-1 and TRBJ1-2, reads KAGVTQTPRYLIKTRGQQVTLSCSPISGHRSVSWYQQTPGQGLQFLFEYFSETQRNKGNFPGRFSGRQFSNSRSEMNVSTLELGDSALYLCASSNAGTDYGYTFGSGTRLTVV.

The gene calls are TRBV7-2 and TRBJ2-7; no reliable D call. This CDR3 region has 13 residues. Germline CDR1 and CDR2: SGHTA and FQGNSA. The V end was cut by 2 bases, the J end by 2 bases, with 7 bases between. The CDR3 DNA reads TGTGCCAGCAGCTTAACGGTTGCCTACGAGCAGTACTTC. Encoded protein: CASSLTVAYEQYF.

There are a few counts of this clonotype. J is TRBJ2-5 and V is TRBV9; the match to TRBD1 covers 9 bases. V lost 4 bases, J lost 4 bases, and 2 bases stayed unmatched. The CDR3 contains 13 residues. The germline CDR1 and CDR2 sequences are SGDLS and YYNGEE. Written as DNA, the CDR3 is TGTGCCAGCAGCAAGGGACAGGGAGAGACCCAGTACTTC. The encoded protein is CASSKGQGETQYF. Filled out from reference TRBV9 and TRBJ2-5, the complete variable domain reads DSGVTQTPKHLITATGQRVTLRCSPRSGDLSVYWYQQSLDQGLQFLIQYYNGEERAKGNILERFSAQQFPDLHSELNLSSLELGDSALYFCASSKGQGETQYFGPGTRLLVL.